One T cell receptor beta chain is described in this entry. Its specificity is not known. This entry comes from a study of spatial heterogeneity in lung cancer. General observations from the study: Expanded intratumoral alpha and beta TCR counts tracked tumor mutation counts.

Time point reported: sample taken at primary tumor resection. Every TCR cDNA molecule carried a tag that served as a unique molecular identifier. TCRdb re-called the 5' RACE reads through MiXCR, storing one row per CDR3 protein. The repertoire has 9,500 to 10,000 distinct CDR3 sequences, nearly 6.5% of them found once; the top ten carry about 9.5%. V was shortened by 5 bases and J by 4 bases, with 11 bases between the two germline ends. This CDR3 is 14 amino acids long. Germline-derived CDR1 and CDR2 are MNHEY and SVGEGT. This TCR came from a male donor with early-stage non-small cell lung cancer. The chain combines TRBV6-2 or TRBV6-3 with TRBJ2-2; a weak D match, TRBD1 (7 bases). The sample consisted of lung tumor tissue, taken at surgery. CDR3 DNA sequence: TGTGCCAGCAGTCCAGGGGGGATCACCGGGGAGCTGTTTTTT. Amino acid sequence: CASSPGGITGELFF.